This TCR beta chain was retrieved from a study of T-cell reconstitution after alpha-beta-depleted transplantation in children. Germline lookup yields CDR1 MDHEN and CDR2 SYDVKM. CDR3 length: 13 residues. Overall study results and limits: Several hundred expanded graft clones reportedly supplied alpha-beta T cells about two months after transplant. T-cell counts and diversity at one year following transplant were attributed mainly to newly produced T cells. Recipient T cells and thymic progenitors that survived were the source of the high TCRbeta diversity seen at day 60 in some patients.

Preparation of the TCRbeta library involved a method that used unique molecular identifiers. A single record per CDR3 protein comes from TCRdb applying MiXCR to the PCR reads. The sample carries about 300,000 distinct CDR3 sequences, roughly a tenth recorded once. Comments on this clonotype: Its antigen is not known. Compared with germline, one end of the junction differs, possibly owing to a read error.

This specimen was PBMCs, taken before TCRalphabeta/CD19-depleted stem cell transplant. The TCR was taken from a boy under two years old with acute myeloid leukemia, due to receive a stem cell transplant. The gene calls are TRBV28 and TRBJ2-3; possibly TRBD1 for D (6 bases). The CDR3 protein is CASSLDSTDKQYF. The CDR3 bases are TGTGCCAGCAGTTTGGACAGCACAGATAAGCAGTATTTT.